The rows below give T cell receptor beta chains drawn from one sample of a study of OX40 agonist ivuxolimab in advanced cancers. Assay used: immunoSEQ multiplex PCR; TCRdb lists only in-frame clones, some missing. The table records fewer than 80,000 clones, approximately 85% of them present only once. The sequenced sample was CD4+ or CD8+ T cells sorted from blood, obtained in a trial of the OX40 agonist ivuxolimab. The receptors derive from an adult with an advanced solid tumor such as melanoma, head and neck, liver or kidney cancer. CDR3s include the opening cysteine and the closing phenylalanine or tryptophan. Each record gives: D gene, V gene, J gene, clone size, CDR3 protein, CDR3 DNA. The D gene is left open where the match is weak. Expanded clones get a size class; other rows say once, few or many, or leave the size out.

d_call: -; v_call: TRBV5-6; j_call: TRBJ1-5; clone_size: -; cdr3_aa: CASSLLQGSNQPQHF; cdr3_nt: TGTGCCAGCAGCTTGCTTCAGGGATCGAATCAGCCCCAGCATTTT
d_call: TRBD1; v_call: TRBV9; j_call: TRBJ2-1; clone_size: -; cdr3_aa: CASSVEAWGQVNEQFF; cdr3_nt: TGTGCCAGCAGCGTAGAGGCCTGGGGACAGGTCAATGAGCAGTTCTTC
d_call: -; v_call: TRBV9; j_call: TRBJ2-1; clone_size: -; cdr3_aa: CASSVGPAVEQFF; cdr3_nt: TGTGCCAGCAGCGTAGGCCCAGCGGTTGAGCAGTTCTTC
d_call: -; v_call: TRBV5-1; j_call: TRBJ1-4; clone_size: -; cdr3_aa: CASSLDATNEKLFF; cdr3_nt: TGCGCCAGCAGCTTGGACGCAACTAATGAAAAACTGTTTTTT
d_call: -; v_call: TRBV6-5; j_call: TRBJ1-4; clone_size: many; cdr3_aa: CASSYSGGKGEKLFF; cdr3_nt: TGTGCCAGCAGTTACTCGGGAGGGAAGGGTGAAAAACTGTTTTTT
d_call: -; v_call: TRBV5-1; j_call: TRBJ1-6; clone_size: -; cdr3_aa: CASSLAANGNSPLHF; cdr3_nt: TGCGCCAGCAGCTTGGCCGCGAATGGCAATTCACCCCTCCACTTT
d_call: -; v_call: TRBV19; j_call: TRBJ2-4; clone_size: -; cdr3_aa: CASSPQSDIQYF; cdr3_nt: TGTGCCAGTAGTCCTCAGTCGGACATTCAGTACTTC
d_call: -; v_call: TRBV7-2; j_call: TRBJ2-7; clone_size: -; cdr3_aa: CASSPMSKYEQYF; cdr3_nt: TGTGCCAGCAGCCCCATGTCTAAATACGAGCAGTACTTC
d_call: -; v_call: TRBV7-9; j_call: TRBJ1-2; clone_size: -; cdr3_aa: CASSLLSGVDYGYTF; cdr3_nt: TGTGCCAGCAGCCTTCTCTCAGGGGTAGACTATGGCTACACCTTC
d_call: -; v_call: TRBV9; j_call: TRBJ1-5; clone_size: few; cdr3_aa: CASSVNSNQPQHF; cdr3_nt: TGTGCCAGCAGCGTAAATAGCAATCAGCCCCAGCATTTT
d_call: TRBD1; v_call: TRBV6-1; j_call: TRBJ1-5; clone_size: -; cdr3_aa: CASSEGTGSPNQPQHF; cdr3_nt: TGTGCCAGCAGTGAAGGGACAGGTAGTCCCAATCAGCCCCAGCATTTT
d_call: TRBD1; v_call: TRBV5-4; j_call: TRBJ2-7; clone_size: -; cdr3_aa: CASSSGGGGSYEQYF; cdr3_nt: TGTGCCAGCAGCTCAGGGGGCGGAGGATCCTACGAGCAGTACTTC
d_call: TRBD1; v_call: TRBV5-1; j_call: TRBJ2-1; clone_size: once; cdr3_aa: CASSIPGQGDNEQFF; cdr3_nt: TGCGCCAGCAGCATTCCGGGACAGGGGGACAATGAGCAGTTCTTC
d_call: -; v_call: TRBV7-2; j_call: TRBJ1-2; clone_size: once; cdr3_aa: CASSLGPGGVNYGYTF; cdr3_nt: TGTGCCAGCAGCTTAGGACCCGGGGGGGTGAACTATGGCTACACCTTC
d_call: -; v_call: TRBV6-6; j_call: TRBJ1-2; clone_size: -; cdr3_aa: CASSHQGRAEAGYTF; cdr3_nt: TGTGCCAGCAGCCACCAAGGGAGGGCGGAGGCTGGCTACACCTTC
d_call: TRBD2; v_call: TRBV6-6; j_call: TRBJ2-7; clone_size: -; cdr3_aa: CASSQTSGISYEQYF; cdr3_nt: TGTGCCAGCAGTCAGACTAGCGGGATTAGCTACGAGCAGTACTTC
d_call: TRBD1; v_call: TRBV7-2; j_call: TRBJ1-2; clone_size: -; cdr3_aa: CASSRDRPIYGYTF; cdr3_nt: TGTGCCAGCAGCCGGGACAGGCCAATCTATGGCTACACCTTC
d_call: -; v_call: TRBV11-2; j_call: TRBJ2-5; clone_size: -; cdr3_aa: CASSSTREGETQYF; cdr3_nt: TGTGCCAGCAGCTCCACTCGGGAAGGAGAGACCCAGTACTTC
d_call: -; v_call: TRBV7-8; j_call: TRBJ2-3; clone_size: -; cdr3_aa: CASSLGLTDTQYF; cdr3_nt: TGTGCCAGCAGCCTCGGCCTCACAGATACGCAGTATTTT
d_call: -; v_call: TRBV10-1; j_call: TRBJ2-2; clone_size: -; cdr3_aa: CASARNTGELFF; cdr3_nt: TGCGCCAGCGCCAGGAACACCGGGGAGCTGTTTTTT
d_call: -; v_call: TRBV19; j_call: TRBJ1-2; clone_size: -; cdr3_aa: CASSVVGHNGYTF; cdr3_nt: TGTGCCAGTAGTGTCGTAGGTCACAACGGCTACACCTTC
d_call: TRBD1; v_call: TRBV5-1; j_call: TRBJ2-3; clone_size: -; cdr3_aa: CASRDGTGVTDTQYF; cdr3_nt: TGCGCCAGCAGGGATGGGACAGGGGTAACAGATACGCAGTATTTT
d_call: -; v_call: TRBV7-2; j_call: TRBJ1-6; clone_size: -; cdr3_aa: CASSDGPQGNSPLHF; cdr3_nt: TGTGCCAGCAGCGATGGGCCTCAGGGTAATTCACCCCTCCACTTT
d_call: -; v_call: TRBV5-1; j_call: TRBJ1-6; clone_size: -; cdr3_aa: CASSLANGAYNSPLHF; cdr3_nt: TGCGCCAGCAGCTTGGCTAACGGGGCCTATAATTCACCCCTCCACTTT
d_call: TRBD2; v_call: TRBV10-2; j_call: TRBJ2-1; clone_size: -; cdr3_aa: CASGTSGAVYNEQFF; cdr3_nt: TGCGCCTCAGGGACTAGCGGGGCGGTATACAATGAGCAGTTCTTC
d_call: -; v_call: TRBV6-5; j_call: TRBJ2-7; clone_size: -; cdr3_aa: CASSYEPGYETYEQYF; cdr3_nt: TGTGCCAGCAGTTACGAACCTGGGTACGAGACCTACGAGCAGTACTTC
d_call: TRBD1; v_call: TRBV4-2; j_call: TRBJ2-3; clone_size: -; cdr3_aa: CASSQDRELDTQYF; cdr3_nt: TGTGCCAGCAGCCAGGACAGGGAGTTGGATACGCAGTATTTT